The present T cell receptor (beta chain) was sequenced within a study of T cells in Graves' hyperthyroidism and ophthalmopathy. Across the whole study: Upon initial diagnosis and before any treatment, peripheral blood was collected.

The ends were cut back, 0 bases at V and 6 bases at J, with 9 bases in the middle. From germline, CDR1 is SGDLS and CDR2 YYNGEE. The CDR3 runs 13 residues. Amplification targeted TCR beta CDR3 regions from RNA transcripts. In the first-round RT-PCR of the TCR CDR3, the HTBI primer set was used. TCRdb re-called the multiplex PCR reads through MiXCR, storing one row per CDR3 protein. The sample includes about 410,000 distinct CDR3 sequences, about 15% of them seen just once. This clonotype was recorded a few times. This chain links TRBV9 with TRBJ1-2; D is ambiguous. The sequence derives from a woman in her twenties or thirties with Graves' ophthalmopathy. Sequencing input: blood. CDR3 region: CASSVAQAHGYTF. In nucleotides, the CDR3 is TGTGCCAGCAGCGTAGCCCAGGCTCATGGCTACACCTTC.